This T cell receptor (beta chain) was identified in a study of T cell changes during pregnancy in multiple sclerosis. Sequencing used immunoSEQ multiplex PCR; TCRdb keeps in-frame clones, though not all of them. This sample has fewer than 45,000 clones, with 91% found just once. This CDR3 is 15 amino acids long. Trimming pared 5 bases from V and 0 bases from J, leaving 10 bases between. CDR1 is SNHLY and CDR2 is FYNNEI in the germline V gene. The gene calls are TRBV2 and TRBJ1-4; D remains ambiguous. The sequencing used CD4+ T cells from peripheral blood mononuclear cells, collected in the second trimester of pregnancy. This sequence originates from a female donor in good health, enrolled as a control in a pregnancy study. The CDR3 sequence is CASSPRIATNEKLFF. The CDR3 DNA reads TGTGCCAGCAGTCCTAGGATTGCAACTAATGAAAAACTGTTTTTT.